This T cell receptor (beta chain) was sequenced for a study of blood T cell repertoires in COVID-19. Study background: From the United States, Italy and Spain came samples of acute and convalescent COVID-19. Sample material is recorded as cDNA or gDNA derived from T cells, B-cell-depleted T cells, or PBMCs.

Deletions cut 3 bases from V and 0 bases from J, with 15 bases between. CDR1 is MGHRA and CDR2 is YSYEKL in the germline V gene. This CDR3 has 16 amino acids. Original analysis: Amplification of reference gene primers provided the estimated nucleated cell counts. Generated by immunoSEQ multiplex PCR, the TCRdb table keeps only in-frame clones and is missing some. V, J and clone size reflect that table, while D and trimming were determined from the DNA. The data hold about 220,000 clones, with about four fifths observed a single time. This clone appeared a few times. The source is a woman in her fifties or sixties with acute or convalescent COVID-19. The specimen was peripheral blood. The chain has TRBV4-1 and TRBJ2-7; D ambiguous. CDR3 nucleotide sequence: TGCGCCAGCAGCCAGAATGAGAAGGAGAGCTCCTACGAGCAGTACTTC. Protein: CASSQNEKESSYEQYF.